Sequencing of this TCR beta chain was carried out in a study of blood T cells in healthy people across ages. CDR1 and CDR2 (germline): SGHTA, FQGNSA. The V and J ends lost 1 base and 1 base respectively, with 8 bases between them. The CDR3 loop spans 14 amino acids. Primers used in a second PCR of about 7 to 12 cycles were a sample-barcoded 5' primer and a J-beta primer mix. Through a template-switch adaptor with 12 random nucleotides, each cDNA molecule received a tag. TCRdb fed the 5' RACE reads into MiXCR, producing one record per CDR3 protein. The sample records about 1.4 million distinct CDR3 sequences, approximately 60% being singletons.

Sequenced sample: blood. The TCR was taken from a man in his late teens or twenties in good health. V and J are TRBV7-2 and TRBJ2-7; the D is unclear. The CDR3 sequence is CASSLVPESYEQYF. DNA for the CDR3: TGTGCCAGCAGCTTAGTCCCCGAATCCTACGAGCAGTACTTC.